This TCR beta chain was profiled in a study of TIL therapy for anti-PD-1-resistant metastatic lung cancer. Study overall: Progressing patients received lymphodepletion, expanded TIL infusion and IL-2. Most patients had lung adenocarcinoma; a handful of tumors were EGFR-mutant, two ALK-rearranged; half smoked currently or formerly. Median tumor mutation burden was 1.5 mutations per megabase.

The libraries were made with immunoSEQ v3. Here immunoSEQ multiplex PCR was the method, and the copy in TCRdb shows in-frame clones only, minus some. The data hold about 52,000 clones, with 70% to 85% observed a single time. The CDR3 is 16 amino acids. Germline V lookup: CDR1 SGHAT, CDR2 FQNNGV. V lost 5 bases to trimming and J lost 2 bases; unmatched junction nucleotides: 8. This sample's time point: pre-treatment sample, taken before nivolumab and TIL therapy. The TCR sequence derives from a woman between 25 and 80 years old with non-small cell lung cancer. This specimen consisted of blood, obtained at baseline. The rearrangement links TRBV11-2 to TRBJ2-7; TRBD2 matches at 11 bases. This CDR3 is CASSHQIAGGAYEQYF. The CDR3 coding sequence is TGTGCCAGCAGCCACCAGATAGCGGGAGGGGCCTACGAGCAGTACTTC.